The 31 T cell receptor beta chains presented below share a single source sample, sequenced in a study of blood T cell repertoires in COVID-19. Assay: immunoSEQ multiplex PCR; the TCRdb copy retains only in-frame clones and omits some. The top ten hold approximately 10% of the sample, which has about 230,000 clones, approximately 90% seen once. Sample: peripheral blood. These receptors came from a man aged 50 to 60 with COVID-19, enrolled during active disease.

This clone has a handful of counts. CDR3 protein: CASSNSAGYWDEQYF. The CDR3 coding sequence is TGTGCCAGTAGTAACTCGGCAGGGTACTGGGACGAGCAGTACTTC. The V and J genes are TRBV19 and TRBJ2-7, with D maybe TRBD1 (5 bases). The germline gives CDR1 LNHDA, CDR2 SQIVND (reference sequence). The CDR3 length is 15 residues. Trimming took 4 bases from V and 5 from J, leaving 18 bases between them.

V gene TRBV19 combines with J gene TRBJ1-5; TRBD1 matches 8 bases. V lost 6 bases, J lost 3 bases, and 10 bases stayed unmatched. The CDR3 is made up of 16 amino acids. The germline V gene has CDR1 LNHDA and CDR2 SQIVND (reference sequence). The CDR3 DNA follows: TGTGCCAGTAGAGAGCTGACAGGGGCCAACAATCAGCCCCAGCATTTT. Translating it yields CASRELTGANNQPQHF. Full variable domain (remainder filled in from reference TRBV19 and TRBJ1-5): DGGITQSPKYLFRKEGQNVTLSCEQNLNHDAMYWYRQDPGQGLRLIYYSQIVNDFQKGDIAEGYSVSREKKESFPLTVTSAQKNPTAFYLCASRELTGANNQPQHFGDGTRLSIL.

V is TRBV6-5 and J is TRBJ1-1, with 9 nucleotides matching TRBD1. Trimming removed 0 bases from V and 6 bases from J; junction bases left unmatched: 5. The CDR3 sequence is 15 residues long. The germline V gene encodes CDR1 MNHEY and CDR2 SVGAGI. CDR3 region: CASSYSGQGASEAFF. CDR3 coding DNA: TGTGCCAGCAGTTACTCGGGACAGGGAGCCTCTGAAGCTTTCTTT.

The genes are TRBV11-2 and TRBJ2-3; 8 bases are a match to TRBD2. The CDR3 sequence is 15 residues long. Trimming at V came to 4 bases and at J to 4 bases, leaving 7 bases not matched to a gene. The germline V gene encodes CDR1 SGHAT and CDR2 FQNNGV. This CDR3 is CASSSGGGRPDTQYF. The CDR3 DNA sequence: TGTGCCAGCAGCTCGGGGGGCGGGAGGCCAGATACGCAGTATTTT. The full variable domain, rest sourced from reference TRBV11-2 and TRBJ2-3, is EAGVAQSPRYKIIEKRQSVAFWCNPISGHATLYWYQQILGQGPKLLIQFQNNGVVDDSQLPKDRFSAERLKGVDSTLKIQPAKLEDSAVYLCASSSGGGRPDTQYFGPGTRLTVL.

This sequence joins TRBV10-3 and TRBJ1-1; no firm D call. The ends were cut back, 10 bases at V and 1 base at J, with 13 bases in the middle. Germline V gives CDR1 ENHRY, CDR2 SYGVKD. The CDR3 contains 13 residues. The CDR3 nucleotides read TGTGCCACCCGGATTGCGGAGAACACTGAAGCTTTCTTT. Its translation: CATRIAENTEAFF.

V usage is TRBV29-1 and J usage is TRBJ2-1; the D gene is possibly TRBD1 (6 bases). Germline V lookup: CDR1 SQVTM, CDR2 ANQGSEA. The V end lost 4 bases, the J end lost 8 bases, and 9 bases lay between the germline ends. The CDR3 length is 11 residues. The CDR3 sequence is CSVVGAHEQFF. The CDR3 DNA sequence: TGCAGCGTTGTGGGGGCACATGAGCAGTTCTTC.

DNA of the CDR3: TGTGCCAGCAAGAATGGGGGGGGTACTAATGAAAAACTGTTTTTT. Amino acids: CASKNGGGTNEKLFF. The rearrangement links TRBV2 to TRBJ1-4; tentative D call: TRBD1 (5 bases). This CDR3 is built from 15 residues. Trimming removed 7 bases at V and 2 bases at J, with 14 bases between. The V gene's germline CDR1 is SNHLY and CDR2 FYNNEI.

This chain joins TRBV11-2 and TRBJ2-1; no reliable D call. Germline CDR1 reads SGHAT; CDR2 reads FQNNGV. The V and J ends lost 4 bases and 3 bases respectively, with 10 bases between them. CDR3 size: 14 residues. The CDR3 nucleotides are TGTGCCAGCAGCTCGACCCCTAGCTACAATGAGCAGTTCTTC. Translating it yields CASSSTPSYNEQFF.

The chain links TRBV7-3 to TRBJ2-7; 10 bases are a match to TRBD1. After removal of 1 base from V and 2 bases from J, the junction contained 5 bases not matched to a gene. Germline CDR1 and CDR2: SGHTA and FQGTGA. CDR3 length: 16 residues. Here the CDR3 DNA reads TGTGCCAGCAGCTTAATGGGCGGACAGGGGGCCTACGAGCAGTACTTC. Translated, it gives CASSLMGGQGAYEQYF. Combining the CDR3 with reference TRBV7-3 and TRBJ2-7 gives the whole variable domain GAGVSQTPSNKVTEKGKYVELRCDPISGHTALYWYRQSLGQGPEFLIYFQGTGAADDSGLPNDRFFAVRPEGSVSTLKIQRTERGDSAVYLCASSLMGGQGAYEQYFGPGTRLTVT.

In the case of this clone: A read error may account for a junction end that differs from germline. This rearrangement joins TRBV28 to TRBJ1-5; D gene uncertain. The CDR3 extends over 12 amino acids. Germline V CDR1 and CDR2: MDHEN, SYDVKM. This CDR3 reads CASEGPNPPQHF. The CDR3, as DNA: TGTGCCAGCGAGGGCCCCAATCCGCCCCAGCATTTT.

CDR3 nucleotides: TGTGCCAGCAGCTTACCGGGTGGACTAGCGGGGTTAGAGACCCAGTACTTC. Its translation is CASSLPGGLAGLETQYF. The chain joins TRBV5-6 to TRBJ2-5; 12 nucleotides match TRBD2. The V segment lost 2 bases and the J segment 4 bases; nucleotides outside the gene matches: 9. Germline V CDR1 and CDR2: SGHDT, YYEEEE. This CDR3 is 17 amino acids long.

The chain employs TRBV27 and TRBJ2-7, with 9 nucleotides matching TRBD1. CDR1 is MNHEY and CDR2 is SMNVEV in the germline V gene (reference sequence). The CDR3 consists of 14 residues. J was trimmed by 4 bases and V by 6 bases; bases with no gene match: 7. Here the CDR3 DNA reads TGTGCCAGCAGGCCGGGACAGGGTGGTTACGAGCAGTACTTC. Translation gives CASRPGQGGYEQYF.

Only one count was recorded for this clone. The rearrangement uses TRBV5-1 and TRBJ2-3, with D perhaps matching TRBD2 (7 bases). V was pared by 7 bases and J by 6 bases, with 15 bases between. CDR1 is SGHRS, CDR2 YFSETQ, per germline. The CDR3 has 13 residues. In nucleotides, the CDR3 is TGCGCCAGCCTAGGGGGGGTCTCGGATACGCAGTATTTT. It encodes CASLGGVSDTQYF.

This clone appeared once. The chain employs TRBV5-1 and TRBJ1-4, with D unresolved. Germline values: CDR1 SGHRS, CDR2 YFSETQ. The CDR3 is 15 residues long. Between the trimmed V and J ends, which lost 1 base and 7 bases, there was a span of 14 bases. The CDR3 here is CASSLTDGAGEKLFF. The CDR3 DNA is TGCGCCAGCAGCTTGACAGACGGTGCCGGTGAAAAACTGTTTTTT.

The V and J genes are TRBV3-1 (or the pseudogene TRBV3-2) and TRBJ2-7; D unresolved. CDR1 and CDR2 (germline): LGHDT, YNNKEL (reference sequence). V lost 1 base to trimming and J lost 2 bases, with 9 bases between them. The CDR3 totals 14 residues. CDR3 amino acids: CASSQAGRTYEQYF. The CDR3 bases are TGTGCCAGCAGCCAAGCAGGAAGGACCTACGAGCAGTACTTC.

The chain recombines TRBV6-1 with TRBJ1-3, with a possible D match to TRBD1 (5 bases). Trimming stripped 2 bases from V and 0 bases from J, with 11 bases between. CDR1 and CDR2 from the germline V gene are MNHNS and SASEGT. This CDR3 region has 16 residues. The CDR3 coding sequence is TGTGCCAGCAGTGAACGGGGGATCGGCTCTGGAAACACCATATATTTT. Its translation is CASSERGIGSGNTIYF.

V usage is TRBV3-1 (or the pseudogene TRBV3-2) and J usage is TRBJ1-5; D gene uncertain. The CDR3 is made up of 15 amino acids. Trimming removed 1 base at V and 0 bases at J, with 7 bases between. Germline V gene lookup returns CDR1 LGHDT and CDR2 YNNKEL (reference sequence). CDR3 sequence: CASSQGVSSNQPQHF. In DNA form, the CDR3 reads TGTGCCAGCAGCCAAGGCGTAAGTAGCAATCAGCCCCAGCATTTT.

CDR3 sequence: CASRADRDGQPQHF. CDR3 nucleotide sequence: TGTGCCAGCAGAGCAGACAGGGACGGTCAGCCCCAGCATTTT. The chain combines TRBV28 with TRBJ1-5; 7 bases align to TRBD1. V dropped 6 bases and J dropped 6; count of bases not matched to a gene: 8. The CDR3 is made up of 14 amino acids. Germline V gene data show CDR1 as MDHEN and CDR2 as SYDVKM.

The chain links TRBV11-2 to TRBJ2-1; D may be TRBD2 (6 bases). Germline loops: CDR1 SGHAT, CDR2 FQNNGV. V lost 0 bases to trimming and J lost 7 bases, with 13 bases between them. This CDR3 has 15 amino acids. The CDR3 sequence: CASSLERTTLNEQFF. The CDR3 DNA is TGTGCCAGCAGCTTAGAAAGGACTACCCTAAATGAGCAGTTCTTC.

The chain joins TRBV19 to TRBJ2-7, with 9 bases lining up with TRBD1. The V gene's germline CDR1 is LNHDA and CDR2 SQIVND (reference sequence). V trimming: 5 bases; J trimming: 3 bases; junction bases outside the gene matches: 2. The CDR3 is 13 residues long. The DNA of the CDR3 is TGTGCCAGTAGTCTGGACAGGGGCTACGAGCAGTACTTC. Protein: CASSLDRGYEQYF.

The CDR3 spells CASSLQGYEQYF. The CDR3, as DNA: TGTGCCAGCAGCTTACAGGGGTACGAGCAGTACTTC. The J gene is TRBJ2-7, the V gene TRBV7-9; D might be TRBD1 (6 bases). Trimming removed 2 bases at V and 4 bases at J, with 6 bases between. CDR1 and CDR2 from the germline V gene are SEHNR and FQNEAQ (reference sequence). The CDR3 totals 12 residues.

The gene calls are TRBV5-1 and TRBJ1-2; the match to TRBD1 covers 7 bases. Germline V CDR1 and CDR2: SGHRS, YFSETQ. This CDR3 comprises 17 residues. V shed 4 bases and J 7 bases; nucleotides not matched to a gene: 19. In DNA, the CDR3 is TGCGCCAGCAGCCATGTCGGACAGGTTTTACATATAAGTGGCTACACCTTC. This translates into CASSHVGQVLHISGYTF.

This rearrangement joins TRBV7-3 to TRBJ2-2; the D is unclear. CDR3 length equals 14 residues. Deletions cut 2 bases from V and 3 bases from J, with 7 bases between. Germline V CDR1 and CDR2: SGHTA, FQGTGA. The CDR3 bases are TGTGCCAGCAGCTTAGCGTCATACACCGGGGAGCTGTTTTTT. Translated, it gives CASSLASYTGELFF.

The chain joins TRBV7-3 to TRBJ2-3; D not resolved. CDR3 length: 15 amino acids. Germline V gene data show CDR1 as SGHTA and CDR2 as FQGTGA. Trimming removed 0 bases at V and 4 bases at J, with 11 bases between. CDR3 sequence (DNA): TGTGCCAGCAGCTTAACCGCAGGTACTTCAGATACGCAGTATTTT. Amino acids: CASSLTAGTSDTQYF.

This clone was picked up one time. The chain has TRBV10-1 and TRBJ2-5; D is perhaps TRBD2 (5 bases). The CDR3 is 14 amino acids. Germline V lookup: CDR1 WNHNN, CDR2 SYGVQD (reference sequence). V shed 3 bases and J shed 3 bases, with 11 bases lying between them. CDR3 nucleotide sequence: TGCGCCAGCAGTGAAGGCAGTAGCGAAGAGACCCAGTACTTC. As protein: CASSEGSSEETQYF.

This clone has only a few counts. In DNA, the CDR3 is TGTGCCATCAGTGAGTCTCCCGGGGACTACACCTACGAGCAGTACTTC. Amino acid sequence: CAISESPGDYTYEQYF. V gene TRBV10-3 combines with J gene TRBJ2-7; 7 nucleotides match TRBD2. The germline gives CDR1 ENHRY, CDR2 SYGVKD. The CDR3 is 16 residues long. Trimming took 0 bases from V and 2 from J; bases not matched to a gene: 7.

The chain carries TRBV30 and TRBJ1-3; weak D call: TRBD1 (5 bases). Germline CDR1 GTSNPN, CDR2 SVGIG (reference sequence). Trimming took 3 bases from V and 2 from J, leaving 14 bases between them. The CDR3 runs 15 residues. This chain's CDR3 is CAWRKDTWAGNTIYF. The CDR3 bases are TGTGCCTGGAGGAAGGACACCTGGGCTGGAAACACCATATATTTT.

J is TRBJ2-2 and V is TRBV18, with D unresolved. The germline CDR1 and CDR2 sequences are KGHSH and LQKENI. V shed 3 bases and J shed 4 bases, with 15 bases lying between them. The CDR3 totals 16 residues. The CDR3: CASSPSSHRVTGELFF. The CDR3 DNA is TGTGCCAGCTCACCCTCGTCCCATCGGGTCACCGGGGAGCTGTTTTTT.

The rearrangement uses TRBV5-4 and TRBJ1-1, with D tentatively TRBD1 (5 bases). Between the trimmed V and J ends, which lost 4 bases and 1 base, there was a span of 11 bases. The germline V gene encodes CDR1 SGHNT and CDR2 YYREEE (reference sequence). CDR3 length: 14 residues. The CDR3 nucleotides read TGTGCCAGCAGCCGGGAGGGGAAGAACACTGAAGCTTTCTTT. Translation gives CASSREGKNTEAFF.

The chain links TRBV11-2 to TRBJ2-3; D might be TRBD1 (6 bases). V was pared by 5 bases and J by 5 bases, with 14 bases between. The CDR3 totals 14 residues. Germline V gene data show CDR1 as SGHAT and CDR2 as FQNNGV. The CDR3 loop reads CASSNYRALDTQYF. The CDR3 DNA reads TGTGCCAGCAGCAATTACAGGGCCCTAGATACGCAGTATTTT.

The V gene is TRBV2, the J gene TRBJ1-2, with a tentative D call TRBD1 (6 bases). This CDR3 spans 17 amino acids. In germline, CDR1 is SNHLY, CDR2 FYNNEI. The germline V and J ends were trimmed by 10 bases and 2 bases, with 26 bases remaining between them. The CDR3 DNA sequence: TGTGCCACCTCCTACGGACAGATCTTACTCGCGAACTATGGCTACACCTTC. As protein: CATSYGQILLANYGYTF.